Listed here are 2 T cell receptor beta chains from one sample, sequenced in a study of T cell repertoires in ileal Crohn's disease. Assay: immunoSEQ multiplex PCR; the TCRdb copy retains only in-frame clones and omits some. This repertoire shows roughly 29,000 clones, roughly 77% found once; its top ten account for roughly 19%. The sample was ileal tissue. Receptors were obtained from an adult with Crohn's disease.

This chain joins TRBV7-2 and TRBJ2-7; 10 bases agree with TRBD1. The V gene end was trimmed by 0 bases and the J gene end by 1 base; junction bases not matched to a gene: 3. This CDR3 is 16 amino acids long. Germline CDR1 SGHTA, CDR2 FQGNSA. As DNA, the CDR3 is TGTGCCAGCAGCTTAGCGATGGACAGGGGGTCCTACGAGCAGTACTTC. This sequence encodes CASSLAMDRGSYEQYF.

This clone was observed once. The chain recombines TRBV6-1 with TRBJ1-1, with a possible D match to TRBD1 (6 bases). Trimming left V 6 bases short and J 0 bases short, with 11 bases between. The CDR3 length is 14 residues. Looked up from germline, CDR1 is MNHNS and CDR2 is SASEGT. The CDR3 protein is CASRDQGMNTEAFF. DNA of the CDR3: TGTGCCAGCAGGGACCAGGGGATGAACACTGAAGCTTTCTTT.